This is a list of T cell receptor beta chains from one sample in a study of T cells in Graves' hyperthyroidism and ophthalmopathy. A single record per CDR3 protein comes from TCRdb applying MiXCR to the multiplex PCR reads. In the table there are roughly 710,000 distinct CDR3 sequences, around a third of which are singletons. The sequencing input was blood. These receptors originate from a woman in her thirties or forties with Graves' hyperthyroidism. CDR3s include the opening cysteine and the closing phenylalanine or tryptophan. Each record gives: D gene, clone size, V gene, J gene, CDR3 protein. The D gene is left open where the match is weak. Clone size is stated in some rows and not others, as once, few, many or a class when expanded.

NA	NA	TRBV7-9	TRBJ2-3	CASNGDTQYF
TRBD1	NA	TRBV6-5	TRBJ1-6	CASSPDRGNPPLHF
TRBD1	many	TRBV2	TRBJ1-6	CASSTIPRDRDSPLHF
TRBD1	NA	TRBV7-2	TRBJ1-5	CASSADRGTQPQHF
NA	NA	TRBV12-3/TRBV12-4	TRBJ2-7	CASSLLGSEYEQYF
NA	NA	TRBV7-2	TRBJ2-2	CASSLVASGDPGELFF
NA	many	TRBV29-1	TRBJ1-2	CSVLGVGADGYTF
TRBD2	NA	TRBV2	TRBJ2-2	CASRTSGRWTGELFF
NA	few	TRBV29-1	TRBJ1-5	CSARDPGEPQHF
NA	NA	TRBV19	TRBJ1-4	CASSLTGGPGKLFF
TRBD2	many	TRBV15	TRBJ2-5	CATSSGSLSGEETQYF
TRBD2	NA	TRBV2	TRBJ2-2	CASSLAGGETGELFF
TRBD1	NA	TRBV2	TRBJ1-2	CASSQRGQASNYGYTF
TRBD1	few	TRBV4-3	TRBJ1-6	CASSQVDRGDSPLHF
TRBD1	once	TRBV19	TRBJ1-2	CASRDRGSTYGYTF
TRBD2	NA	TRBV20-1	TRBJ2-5	CSARAGLAGGETQYF
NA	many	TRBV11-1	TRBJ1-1	CASSSSISGAFF
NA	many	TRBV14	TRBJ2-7	CASSQHATGAYEQYF
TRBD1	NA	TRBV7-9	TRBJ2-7	CASSNRQGADEQYF
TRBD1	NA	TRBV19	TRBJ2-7	CASSIDRGPFGSYEQYF
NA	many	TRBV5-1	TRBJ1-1	CASSLGKTEAFF
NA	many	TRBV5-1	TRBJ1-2	CASSPQEGDYGYTF
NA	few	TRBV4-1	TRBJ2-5	CASSQEFTPETQYF
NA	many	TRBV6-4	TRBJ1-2	CASSVGTGSYGYTF
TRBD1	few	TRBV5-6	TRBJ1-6	CASSSRDRVARGNSPLHF
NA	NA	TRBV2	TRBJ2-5	CASSQYVGFETQYF
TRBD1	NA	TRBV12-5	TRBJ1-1	CASGPPQATGKNTEAFF
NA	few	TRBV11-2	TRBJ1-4	CATYQVGSNEKLFF
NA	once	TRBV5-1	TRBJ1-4	CASSPSGTDNEKLFF
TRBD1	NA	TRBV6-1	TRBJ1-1	CASSWRTGGLNTEAFF
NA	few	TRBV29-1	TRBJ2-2	CSVFGQNTGELFF
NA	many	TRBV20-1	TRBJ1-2	CSASREDYGYTF
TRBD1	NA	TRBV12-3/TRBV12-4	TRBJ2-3	CASSLQGAGTDTQYF
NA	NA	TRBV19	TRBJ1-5	CASSIAGYAFYSNQPQHF
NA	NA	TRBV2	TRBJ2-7	CASSQGMARDEQYF
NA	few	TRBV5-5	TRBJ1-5	CASSLLSENQPQHF
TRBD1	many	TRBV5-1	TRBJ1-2	CASSLAGTGGGYTF
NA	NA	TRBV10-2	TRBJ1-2	CASMKGGHGYTF
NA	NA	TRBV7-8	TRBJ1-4	CASSLDLGNEKLFF
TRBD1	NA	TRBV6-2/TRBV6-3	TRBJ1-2	CASSTGTGNYGYTF
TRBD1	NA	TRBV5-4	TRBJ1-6	CASSFGTGYSPLHF
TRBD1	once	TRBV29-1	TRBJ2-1	CSVAQGADNEQFF
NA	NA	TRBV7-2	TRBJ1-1	CASSQVGDKMNTEAFF
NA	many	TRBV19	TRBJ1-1	CASKAGRDWSTEAFF
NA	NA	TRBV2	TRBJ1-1	CASSLLPLATEAFF
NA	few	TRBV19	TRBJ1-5	CASSPGPGISPQPQHF
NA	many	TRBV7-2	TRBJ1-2	CASSRDTYGYTF
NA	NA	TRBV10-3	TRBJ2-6	CAIMGRAGANVLTF
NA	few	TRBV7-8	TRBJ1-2	CASSSRGAYVSNYGYTF
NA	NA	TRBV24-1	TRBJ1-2	CATSDTGEDGYTF
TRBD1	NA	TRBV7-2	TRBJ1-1	CASSLRGLGNTEAFF
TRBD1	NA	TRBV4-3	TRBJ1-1	CASSQRTGSAEAFF